Following are 21 T cell receptor beta chains from one sample sequenced in a study of T cells in Graves' hyperthyroidism and ophthalmopathy. The source material, RNA transcripts, was used to amplify TCR beta CDR3 regions. HTBI primers were employed in a first-round RT-PCR of the TCR CDR3. Via MiXCR, TCRdb re-called the multiplex PCR reads, giving one row per CDR3 protein. The sample contains 450,000 to 650,000 distinct CDR3 sequences, roughly 18% of which appear only once. Sequenced sample: blood. Source of these receptors: a woman aged 18-29 years with Graves' ophthalmopathy.

This clonotype was seen at least ten times. V is TRBV2 and J is TRBJ2-3; D is unclear. The V end was cut by 4 bases, the J end by 3 bases, with 11 bases between. CDR1 and CDR2 (germline): SNHLY, FYNNEI. The CDR3 consists of 14 residues. The CDR3 sequence: CASSAQPSTDTQYF. The CDR3 DNA sequence: TGTGCCAGCAGTGCCCAACCTAGTACAGATACGCAGTATTTT.

This clonotype was seen ten or more times. The rearrangement links TRBV27 to TRBJ2-7; TRBD2 agrees at 10 bases. This CDR3 is built from 15 residues. CDR1 and CDR2 (germline): MNHEY, SMNVEV (reference sequence). The J segment lost 0 bases and the V segment lost 5 bases, leaving 4 bases of the junction unmatched. CDR3 amino acids: CASSPSSGSSYEQYF. DNA of the CDR3: TGTGCCAGCAGTCCGTCTAGCGGGAGCTCCTACGAGCAGTACTTC.

Of note for this clonotype: Germline and junction disagree at one end, which may indicate a read error. The chain links TRBV27 to TRBJ2-7; the D is unclear. The CDR3 has 18 amino acids. Germline V gives CDR1 MNHEY, CDR2 SMNVEV (reference sequence). Written as DNA, the CDR3 is TGTGCCACCAGTCGGAATACGCTACAGTGTTTGAAAATCTACGAGCAGTACTTC. This codes for CATSRNTLQCLKIYEQYF.

DNA for the CDR3: TGTGCCAGCAGCGTAGAGAGGGACAGGGCCACTAACTATGGCTACACCTTC. Translation: CASSVERDRATNYGYTF. The chain recombines TRBV9 with TRBJ1-2; TRBD1 matches 9 bases. Germline-derived CDR1 and CDR2 are SGDLS and YYNGEE. The CDR3 has 17 amino acids. V dropped 0 bases and J dropped 0; count of bases not matched to a gene: 6.

This clonotype was counted only a few times. This chain connects TRBV7-2 to TRBJ1-2, with a weak D call TRBD1 (6 bases). The CDR3 runs to 15 residues. V dropped 5 bases and J dropped 3 bases, with 16 bases sitting between them. Germline CDR1 is SGHTA and CDR2 is FQGNSA. Written as DNA, the CDR3 is TGTGCCAGCAGCCCCGGGCCAGGGGAAGACTATGGCTACACCTTC. The encoded protein is CASSPGPGEDYGYTF.

This clonotype was detected ten times or more. J is TRBJ2-3 and V is TRBV30; 9 bases map to TRBD2. This CDR3 spans 15 amino acids. The V segment lost 2 bases and the J segment 4 bases; nucleotides outside the gene matches: 7. Germline-derived CDR1 and CDR2 are GTSNPN and SVGIG (reference sequence). As DNA, the CDR3 is TGTGCCTGGAGTATGACTAGCGGTTACCCAGATACGCAGTATTTT. Amino acid sequence: CAWSMTSGYPDTQYF.

The chain couples TRBV3-1 to TRBJ2-3, with 10 bases aligning to TRBD2. The V segment lost 1 base and the J segment 3 bases; nucleotides outside the gene matches: 1. This CDR3 comprises 15 residues. The germline gives CDR1 LGHDT, CDR2 YNNKEL (reference sequence). The CDR3: CASSQGSGGTDTQYF. As DNA, the CDR3 is TGTGCCAGCAGCCAAGGTAGCGGGGGGACAGATACGCAGTATTTT.

Ten or more counts support this clonotype. This chain uses TRBV2 with TRBJ1-1; tentative D call: TRBD1 (5 bases). V gave up 4 bases and J gave up 3 bases, with 12 bases separating them. The CDR3 has 14 amino acids. Germline V lookup: CDR1 SNHLY, CDR2 FYNNEI. The CDR3 is CASSASGPYTEAFF. The CDR3 DNA sequence: TGTGCCAGCAGTGCTTCGGGGCCGTACACTGAAGCTTTCTTT.

There are many counts of this clonotype. This rearrangement joins TRBV30 to TRBJ1-5, with 8 bases fitting TRBD1. This CDR3 region has 13 residues. V was clipped by 5 bases and J by 5 bases; unmatched bases: 5. Germline assignment: CDR1 GTSNPN and CDR2 SVGIG (reference sequence). CDR3 sequence: CAWGQGADQPQHF. In DNA, the CDR3 is TGTGCCTGGGGTCAGGGGGCCGATCAGCCCCAGCATTTT.

CDR3: CASSGTSAIPSTDTQYF. The CDR3 DNA sequence: TGTGCCAGCAGCGGGACTAGTGCCATCCCGAGCACAGATACGCAGTATTTT. This chain connects TRBV12-3 or TRBV12-4 to TRBJ2-3, with TRBD2 matching 8 bases. V shed 6 bases and J 0 bases; nucleotides not matched to a gene: 11. The CDR3 runs to 17 residues.

This clonotype was observed many times. The gene calls are TRBV29-1 and TRBJ2-1; TRBD2 agrees at 14 bases. V lost 3 bases and J lost 3; bases outside the gene matches: 7. This CDR3 contains 17 residues. Germline-derived CDR1 and CDR2 are SQVTM and ANQGSEA. CDR3 region: CSVDRGLAGAHYNEQFF. DNA of the CDR3: TGCAGCGTTGACCGGGGACTAGCGGGAGCCCACTACAATGAGCAGTTCTTC.

The sample holds many counts of this clonotype. The rearrangement uses TRBV28 and TRBJ2-7; 8 bases align to TRBD1. Germline CDR1 is MDHEN and CDR2 is SYDVKM. The CDR3 totals 14 residues. V lost 8 bases and J lost 7; bases outside the gene matches: 13. The CDR3 DNA reads TGTGCCAGCGGACAACCCGGACAGGGAAGGGAGCAGTACTTC. Protein: CASGQPGQGREQYF.

The genes are TRBV20-1 and TRBJ1-2, with D possibly TRBD1 on 5 matching bases. This CDR3 spans 13 amino acids. V lost 5 bases, J lost 2 bases, and 12 bases lay in between. Germline V gene lookup returns CDR1 DFQATT and CDR2 SNEGSKA (reference sequence). The CDR3 here is CSAHPRENYGYTF. In DNA, the CDR3 is TGCAGTGCTCATCCCAGGGAAAACTATGGCTACACCTTC.

V usage is TRBV25-1 and J usage is TRBJ1-5, with D hard to call. Looked up from germline, CDR1 is MGHDK and CDR2 is SYGVNS. Trimming removed 7 bases at V and 2 bases at J, with 9 bases between. The CDR3 has 13 amino acids. The CDR3: CASTREGNQPQHF. DNA for the CDR3: TGTGCCAGCACCCGGGAGGGCAATCAGCCCCAGCATTTT.

This clonotype was counted at least ten times. J is TRBJ2-1 and V is TRBV27; 7 positions match TRBD1. Germline V gene data show CDR1 as MNHEY and CDR2 as SMNVEV (reference sequence). The CDR3 loop spans 13 amino acids. Germline trimming cut 7 bases from V and 1 base from J; bases unmatched to any gene: 1. CDR3 amino acids: CASKGASYNEQFF. For the CDR3, the DNA is TGTGCCAGCAAGGGGGCGTCCTACAATGAGCAGTTCTTC.

This clonotype appeared many times. V and J are TRBV2 and TRBJ2-1; 8 bases are a match to TRBD1. Losses at the gene ends were 4 bases for V and 2 bases for J; bases not matched to a gene: 4. The CDR3 sequence is 15 residues long. Looked up from germline, CDR1 is SNHLY and CDR2 is FYNNEI. The CDR3 reads CASSGDRGPYNEQFF. CDR3 DNA: TGTGCCAGCAGTGGAGACAGGGGTCCCTACAATGAGCAGTTCTTC.

This clonotype was counted between two and nine times. The chain joins TRBV7-9 to TRBJ2-3, with TRBD2 matching over 9 bases. This CDR3 comprises 14 residues. The V gene's germline CDR1 is SEHNR and CDR2 FQNEAQ (reference sequence). Trimming removed 11 bases from V and 5 bases from J; junction bases left unmatched: 11. The CDR3 region has the DNA TGTGCCTTCCAATGGCTAGCGGGAATAGATACGCAGTATTTT. Protein product: CAFQWLAGIDTQYF.

This clonotype was found many times. V gene TRBV20-1 combines with J gene TRBJ2-5; no firm D call. The V and J ends lost 4 bases and 2 bases respectively, with 5 bases between them. This CDR3 is 11 amino acids long. Germline V lookup: CDR1 DFQATT, CDR2 SNEGSKA (reference sequence). DNA of the CDR3: TGCAGTGCTATGTGGCAAGAGACCCAGTACTTC. This codes for CSAMWQETQYF.

This chain uses TRBV7-2 with TRBJ1-2; 8 bases line up with TRBD1. J gave up 8 bases and V 0 bases, and 11 bases lay outside the gene matches. CDR3 length: 16 residues. Germline V CDR1 and CDR2: SGHTA, FQGNSA. CDR3 in amino acids: CASSLAGTGNGRGYTF. DNA of the CDR3: TGTGCCAGCAGCTTAGCCGGGACAGGAAATGGTCGCGGCTACACCTTC.

The rearrangement joins TRBV24-1 to TRBJ2-1, with D possibly called TRBD1 or TRBD2 (6 bases each). Germline V lookup: CDR1 KGHDR, CDR2 SFDVKD. This CDR3 has 16 amino acids. Trimming took 1 base from V and 8 from J, leaving 17 bases between them. DNA of the CDR3: TGTGCCACCAGTGATTTACGCAGGGGAGGATTCGATGAGCAGTTCTTC. Translating gives CATSDLRRGGFDEQFF.

This clonotype showed up just a few times. The rearrangement uses TRBV4-2 and TRBJ2-3, with D possibly matching TRBD2 (6 bases). Trimming took off 7 bases at V and 2 bases at J, with 16 bases between the two ends. Germline lookup yields CDR1 LGHNA and CDR2 YNFKEQ. The CDR3 has 15 amino acids. The CDR3 DNA is TGTGCCAGCACTGGCCCGGGGGACCTCACAGATACGCAGTATTTT. Residues: CASTGPGDLTDTQYF.